The present T cell receptor (beta chain) was sequenced within a study of long-term antiretroviral therapy in people with HIV. Study-wide points: Relative to control repertoires, HIV repertoires exhibited narrower CDR3 length ranges. Collection of the blood, which took place between the mid-2000s and the late 2010s, possibly occurred under older ART regimens.

The CDR3 extends over 15 amino acids. Between the trimmed V and J ends, which lost 3 bases and 0 bases, there was a span of 9 bases. CDR1 is SNHLY and CDR2 is FYNNEI in the germline V gene. Of note for this clone: No antigen is known for it.

Version v3.0 of the immunoSEQ assay was performed at survey level. Sequencing had a target that covered roughly 40,000-55,000 T-cell genomes per sample. Here immunoSEQ multiplex PCR was the method, and the copy in TCRdb shows in-frame clones only, minus some. The profile shows 25,000 to 35,000 clones, 80% to 95% of them singletons. The sequenced sample was unsorted PBMCs, obtained 3.1 years after starting antiretroviral therapy. This TCR derives from a man younger than 35 with HIV. The rearrangement links TRBV2 to TRBJ2-4; D may correspond to TRBD1 or TRBD2 (5 bases each). CDR3 sequence: CASSERGVAKNIQYF. In DNA, the CDR3 is TGTGCCAGCAGTGAGAGGGGAGTAGCCAAAAACATTCAGTACTTC.